The next 32 T cell receptor beta chains were all read from a single sample in a study of blood T cell repertoires in COVID-19. Assay: immunoSEQ multiplex PCR; the TCRdb copy retains only in-frame clones and omits some. The sample holds over 250,000 clones; about 90% are singletons and the top ten take approximately 5.3%. The sample comprised PBMCs or T cells enriched from blood (not recorded which). Receptors were obtained from a woman under 40 who had recovered from COVID-19.

The chain's CDR3 is CAWRETGRNEKLFF. In nucleotides, the CDR3 is TGTGCCTGGAGGGAGACAGGGCGAAATGAAAAACTGTTTTTT. The V and J genes are TRBV30 and TRBJ1-4; 7 bases map to TRBD1. Trimming cost V 3 bases and J 5 bases; bases outside gene matches: 6. The CDR3 runs 14 residues. Germline-derived CDR1 and CDR2 are GTSNPN and SVGIG (reference sequence).

V is TRBV19 and J is TRBJ2-7; 11 nucleotides align to TRBD1. The V gene end was trimmed by 5 bases and the J gene end by 0 bases; junction bases not matched to a gene: 3. The CDR3 length is 15 residues. In germline, CDR1 is LNHDA, CDR2 SQIVND (reference sequence). CDR3 nucleotides: TGTGCCAGTAGTCCCGGGACAGGGGGCTCCTACGAGCAGTACTTC. Translated: CASSPGTGGSYEQYF.

The chain uses TRBV20-1 and TRBJ2-7; 8 bases fit TRBD2. Germline-derived CDR1 and CDR2 are DFQATT and SNEGSKA (reference sequence). CDR3 size: 13 residues. After removal of 3 bases from V and 6 bases from J, the junction contained 7 bases not matched to a gene. The CDR3 region is CSASGLAKGEQYF. The CDR3, as DNA: TGCAGTGCTAGTGGACTAGCCAAGGGCGAGCAGTACTTC.

The chain employs TRBV18 and TRBJ2-7; 7 nucleotides align to TRBD1. The CDR3 consists of 17 residues. Germline values: CDR1 KGHSH, CDR2 LQKENI. Trimming at V came to 0 bases and at J to 3 bases, leaving 11 bases not matched to a gene. The CDR3 is CASSPPIDRAPRYEQYF. DNA for the CDR3: TGTGCCAGCTCACCACCGATCGACAGGGCCCCTCGCTACGAGCAGTACTTC.

CDR3 DNA sequence: TGTGCCAGCAGCCTCGCCCTGTCCGGGGGAGGGAGAGATACGCAGTATTTT. This sequence encodes CASSLALSGGGRDTQYF. The chain links TRBV3-1 (or the pseudogene TRBV3-2) to TRBJ2-3, with 7 bases fitting TRBD2. Germline V CDR1 and CDR2: LGHDT, YNNKEL (reference sequence). V lost 4 bases and J lost 5; bases outside the gene matches: 15. The CDR3 extends over 17 amino acids.

The CDR3 DNA is TGTGCCAGCAGCCAAACCCTGAGAAGCTCTGGAAACACCATATATTTT. It is translated as CASSQTLRSSGNTIYF. This chain links TRBV3-1 (or the pseudogene TRBV3-2) with TRBJ1-3; D not resolved. Trimming stripped 2 bases from V and 0 bases from J, with 11 bases between. CDR3 length equals 16 residues. Germline V lookup: CDR1 LGHDT, CDR2 YNNKEL (reference sequence).

The chain combines TRBV7-6 with TRBJ1-5; 8 nucleotides align to TRBD1. Trimming at V came to 1 base and at J to 2 bases, leaving 4 bases not matched to a gene. Germline V gives CDR1 SGHVS, CDR2 FNYEAQ. This CDR3 region has 16 residues. CDR3 nucleotides: TGTGCCAGCAGCTTAGGGACAGGGTGGGGCAATCAGCCCCAGCATTTT. As protein: CASSLGTGWGNQPQHF.

This clone was detected only a few times. The chain joins TRBV5-4 to TRBJ2-2, with D unclear. Germline loops: CDR1 SGHNT, CDR2 YYREEE (reference sequence). Trimming removed 0 bases at V and 6 bases at J, with 9 bases between. This CDR3 region has 14 residues. The CDR3 nucleotides read TGTGCCAGCAGCTTGGGATCGAAGCCCGGGGAGCTGTTTTTT. It codes for CASSLGSKPGELFF.

In its sample, this clone was seen a few times. The genes are TRBV5-1 and TRBJ2-7; D call uncertain. Trimming removed 2 bases from V and 6 bases from J, with 9 bases in between. The CDR3 loop spans 12 amino acids. CDR1 is SGHRS and CDR2 is YFSETQ in the germline V gene. The CDR3 sequence: CASSFLESEQYF. In DNA, the CDR3 is TGCGCCAGCAGCTTCTTGGAGTCCGAGCAGTACTTC.

This clone was seen just once. The chain carries TRBV6-5 and TRBJ1-1; D remains ambiguous. From germline, CDR1 is MNHEY and CDR2 SVGAGI. This CDR3 spans 14 amino acids. Trimming removed 0 bases from V and 5 bases from J, with 10 bases in between. The CDR3, as DNA: TGTGCCAGCAGTTACTCGCTGTCGAGGACTGAAGCTTTCTTT. Residues: CASSYSLSRTEAFF.

CDR3 sequence reads: CASSRSSGTGSYEQYF. The DNA of the CDR3 is TGTGCCAGCAGCCGGTCCTCAGGGACTGGGAGCTACGAGCAGTACTTC. The chain links TRBV4-2 to TRBJ2-7; TRBD2 is a possible D gene (6 bases). CDR1 LGHNA and CDR2 YNFKEQ come from the germline V gene. V was shortened by 4 bases and J by 3 bases, with 19 bases between the two germline ends. The CDR3 runs to 16 residues.

The V gene is TRBV29-1, the J gene TRBJ2-1, with TRBD2 matching 9 bases. Germline assignment: CDR1 SQVTM and CDR2 ANQGSEA. This CDR3 has 15 amino acids. Trimming at V came to 1 base and at J to 7 bases, leaving 8 bases not matched to a gene. The CDR3 nucleotides are TGCAGCGTTGAAGTCCCTAGCGGGGCCTTAAATGAGCAGTTCTTC. The encoded protein is CSVEVPSGALNEQFF.

The chain links TRBV7-2 to TRBJ2-7; D unclear. CDR1 is SGHTA, CDR2 FQGNSA, per germline. The V end lost 3 bases, the J end lost 0 bases, and 9 bases lay between the germline ends. The CDR3 runs 14 residues. CDR3 region: CASSFYLASYEQYF. In DNA form, the CDR3 reads TGTGCCAGCAGCTTTTATCTGGCCTCCTACGAGCAGTACTTC.

This rearrangement joins TRBV2 to TRBJ2-1, with 9 bases lining up with TRBD1. V lost 2 bases and J lost 4; bases outside the gene matches: 3. Germline assignment: CDR1 SNHLY and CDR2 FYNNEI. The CDR3 loop spans 15 amino acids. This chain's CDR3 is CASSEFGQGYNEQFF. CDR3 DNA: TGTGCCAGCAGTGAATTCGGACAGGGGTACAATGAGCAGTTCTTC.

This clone was counted once. The CDR3 sequence: CASSPTGTEYYGYTF. The CDR3 bases are TGCGCCAGCAGCCCCACCGGGACAGAATACTATGGCTACACCTTC. This chain connects TRBV5-1 to TRBJ1-2; 7 bases align to TRBD1. This CDR3 comprises 15 residues. Germline CDR1 and CDR2: SGHRS and YFSETQ. The V segment lost 4 bases and the J segment 3 bases; nucleotides outside the gene matches: 9.

This clone was counted between two and nine times. The chain has TRBV27 and TRBJ1-5, with D possibly TRBD1 on 6 matching bases. The V gene lost 5 bases and the J gene lost 7 bases, with 15 bases spanning the gap. The CDR3 runs to 14 residues. CDR1 and CDR2 (germline): MNHEY, SMNVEV (reference sequence). The CDR3 loop reads CASSRLGGEQPQHF. CDR3 sequence (DNA): TGTGCCAGCAGTCGGCTAGGGGGTGAGCAGCCCCAGCATTTT.

This clone was counted a single time. The J gene is TRBJ1-1, the V gene TRBV5-1, with D hard to call. The germline CDR1 and CDR2 sequences are SGHRS and YFSETQ. Trimming left V 0 bases short and J 1 base short, with 7 bases between. The CDR3 has 14 amino acids. The CDR3 reads CASSLGLPNTEAFF. As DNA, the CDR3 is TGCGCCAGCAGCTTGGGTCTCCCGAACACTGAAGCTTTCTTT.

V usage is TRBV16 and J usage is TRBJ2-5, with a weak D call TRBD1 (5 bases). Germline V gene sequence: CDR1 KGHSY, CDR2 FQNENV. CDR3 size: 15 residues. The ends were cut back, 0 bases at V and 4 bases at J, with 12 bases in the middle. The CDR3 loop reads CASSQSGLTSETQYF. DNA for the CDR3: TGTGCCAGCAGCCAATCGGGGCTGACTTCAGAGACCCAGTACTTC.

J is TRBJ2-7 and V is TRBV5-1; no clear D gene. Germline values: CDR1 SGHRS, CDR2 YFSETQ. The CDR3 runs to 13 residues. V shed 2 bases and J shed 6 bases, with 12 bases lying between them. The CDR3 spells CASSFDLGSEQYF. CDR3 DNA: TGCGCCAGCAGCTTCGATTTGGGCAGCGAGCAGTACTTC.

This chain links TRBV6-1 with TRBJ1-1; D not resolved. The CDR3 contains 13 residues. V was cut by 3 bases and J by 5 bases, with 10 bases left in between. Germline CDR1 MNHNS, CDR2 SASEGT. CDR3 loop: CASSDEGGTEAFF. The CDR3 nucleotides are TGTGCCAGCAGTGATGAGGGCGGAACTGAAGCTTTCTTT.

This clone was counted between two and nine times. V gene TRBV2 combines with J gene TRBJ2-7; D remains unclear. This CDR3 spans 14 amino acids. Germline V gene data show CDR1 as SNHLY and CDR2 as FYNNEI. Trimming removed 5 bases from V and 0 bases from J, with 11 bases in between. CDR3 coding DNA: TGTGCCAGCAGTCTCATGGCCTCCTCCTACGAGCAGTACTTC. It encodes CASSLMASSYEQYF.

This clone was detected once. V usage is TRBV11-3 and J usage is TRBJ1-1, with a tentative D call TRBD1 (5 bases). This CDR3 has 13 amino acids. The germline V gene encodes CDR1 SGHNT and CDR2 YENEEA. V lost 5 bases to trimming and J lost 5 bases, with 12 bases between them. The CDR3 protein is CASSLTPGTEAFF. The CDR3 nucleotides are TGTGCCAGCAGCCTGACCCCAGGGACTGAAGCTTTCTTT.

The chain links TRBV10-3 to TRBJ1-1; 9 bases fit TRBD1. Germline V gene lookup returns CDR1 ENHRY and CDR2 SYGVKD. The CDR3 is 15 amino acids. After removal of 3 bases from V and 4 bases from J, the junction contained 6 bases not matched to a gene. The CDR3 spells CAISDPGTGRTEAFF. Here the CDR3 DNA reads TGTGCCATCAGTGACCCCGGGACAGGGCGCACTGAAGCTTTCTTT.

The V call is TRBV4-2, the J call TRBJ1-4; 7 bases fit TRBD1. Germline trimming cut 3 bases from V and 5 bases from J; bases unmatched to any gene: 6. Germline V gene sequence: CDR1 LGHNA, CDR2 YNFKEQ. CDR3 length: 15 residues. The CDR3 DNA reads TGTGCCAGCAGCCAGGGAGACAGGGACAATGAAAAACTGTTTTTT. Translated: CASSQGDRDNEKLFF.

CDR3 residues: CASSLTPDQPQHF. Here the CDR3 DNA reads TGTGCCAGCAGCTTAACACCTGATCAGCCCCAGCATTTT. The chain has TRBV11-1 and TRBJ1-5; D unclear. The V and J ends lost 2 bases and 5 bases respectively, with 7 bases between them. The CDR3 has 13 amino acids. CDR1 and CDR2 (germline): SGHAT, FQDESV (reference sequence).

The CDR3 reads CASSDTNYGYTF. The CDR3 nucleotides read TGTGCCAGCAGTGACACTAACTATGGCTACACCTTC. The rearrangement uses TRBV5-6 and TRBJ1-2; D gene uncertain. CDR3 length: 12 residues. Looked up from germline, CDR1 is SGHDT and CDR2 is YYEEEE. Trimming took 5 bases from V and 0 from J, leaving 5 bases between them. Looking up the rest from reference TRBV5-6 and TRBJ1-2 gives the full variable domain: DAGVTQSPTHLIKTRGQQVTLRCSPKSGHDTVSWYQQALGQGPQFIFQYYEEEERQRGNFPDRFSGHQFPNYSSELNVNALLLGDSALYLCASSDTNYGYTFGSGTRLTVV.

This clone was counted between two and nine times. The chain carries TRBV5-6 and TRBJ1-5; 8 bases line up with TRBD1. V was clipped by 2 bases and J by 0 bases; unmatched bases: 7. The CDR3 spans 17 residues. Germline lookup yields CDR1 SGHDT and CDR2 YYEEEE. The CDR3 DNA reads as TGTGCCAGCAGCTTTCGGACAGGGCGATATAGCAATCAGCCCCAGCATTTT. It specifies CASSFRTGRYSNQPQHF.

The chain combines TRBV5-4 with TRBJ1-6; D call uncertain. The CDR3 spans 15 residues. V shed 0 bases and J shed 9 bases, with 13 bases lying between them. The germline gives CDR1 SGHNT, CDR2 YYREEE (reference sequence). The CDR3 DNA follows: TGTGCCAGCAGCTTGGTTGTGGCAGGCAGTTCACCCCTCCACTTT. Translation gives CASSLVVAGSSPLHF. The variable domain in full, completed from reference TRBV5-4 and TRBJ1-6, reads ETGVTQSPTHLIKTRGQQVTLRCSSQSGHNTVSWYQQALGQGPQFIFQYYREEENGRGNFPPRFSGLQFPNYSSELNVNALELDDSALYLCASSLVVAGSSPLHFGNGTRLTVT.

The chain couples TRBV19 to TRBJ1-4, with TRBD1 as a possible D gene (5 bases). Trimming stripped 6 bases from V and 6 bases from J, with 14 bases between. Germline V gene sequence: CDR1 LNHDA, CDR2 SQIVND (reference sequence). The CDR3 is made up of 14 amino acids. The CDR3 nucleotides read TGTGCCAGTAGACCCGACAGATTTCATGAAAAACTGTTTTTT. This encodes CASRPDRFHEKLFF.

The chain uses TRBV27 and TRBJ1-6; perhaps TRBD1 as D (5 bases). The CDR3 sequence is 16 residues long. V was pared by 6 bases and J by 6 bases, with 18 bases between. Germline V CDR1 and CDR2: MNHEY, SMNVEV (reference sequence). The CDR3 region is CASSLGVGDFNSPLHF. The CDR3 DNA sequence: TGTGCCAGCAGCCTTGGGGTGGGGGACTTTAATTCACCCCTCCACTTT.

The V and J genes are TRBV5-1 and TRBJ2-1, with 9 bases that match TRBD2. The CDR3 runs 16 residues. Germline CDR1 is SGHRS and CDR2 is YFSETQ. Losses at the gene ends were 5 bases for V and 0 bases for J; bases not matched to a gene: 6. The CDR3, as DNA: TGCGCCAGCAGGGATAGCGGGGGAGGCTCCTACAATGAGCAGTTCTTC. Translating it yields CASRDSGGGSYNEQFF.

The gene calls are TRBV7-9 and TRBJ2-3, with 12 bases identical to TRBD1. The germline gives CDR1 SEHNR, CDR2 FQNEAQ (reference sequence). The trim removed 5 bases at V and 11 bases at J, leaving 8 bases unmatched. This CDR3 is 14 amino acids long. CDR3 residues: CASSLGTGGAGQYF. The CDR3 bases are TGTGCCAGCAGCCTAGGGACAGGGGGCGCAGGGCAGTATTTT.